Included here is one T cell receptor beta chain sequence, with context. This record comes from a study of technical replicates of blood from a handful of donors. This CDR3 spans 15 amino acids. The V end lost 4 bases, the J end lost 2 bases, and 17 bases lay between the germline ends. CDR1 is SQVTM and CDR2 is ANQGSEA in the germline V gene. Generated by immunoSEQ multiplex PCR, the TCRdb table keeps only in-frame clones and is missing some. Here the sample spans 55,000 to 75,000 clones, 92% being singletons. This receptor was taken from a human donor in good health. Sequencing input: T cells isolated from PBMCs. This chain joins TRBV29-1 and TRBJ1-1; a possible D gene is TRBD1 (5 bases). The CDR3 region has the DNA TGCAGCGTTGTCGGGGGGTTCAGAGGAAACACTGAAGCTTTCTTT. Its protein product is CSVVGGFRGNTEAFF.